Listed here is a single T cell receptor beta chain. This entry belongs to a study of blood T cell repertoires in COVID-19. The CDR3 consists of 15 residues. V shed 1 base and J shed 1 base, with 7 bases lying between them. The germline V gene encodes CDR1 SGHNT and CDR2 YENEEA. Here immunoSEQ multiplex PCR was the method, and the copy in TCRdb shows in-frame clones only, minus some. The sample has 25,000 to 30,000 clones, 80% to 90% seen once; the top ten hold 15% to 20%. The chain uses TRBV11-3 and TRBJ2-2; D is perhaps TRBD2 (5 bases). The sample taken for sequencing was peripheral blood. This clonotype originated in a man between 70 and 80 years old with acute or convalescent COVID-19. CDR3 loop: CASSLGGVNTGELFF. The CDR3 coding sequence is TGTGCCAGCAGCTTAGGGGGAGTGAACACCGGGGAGCTGTTTTTT.